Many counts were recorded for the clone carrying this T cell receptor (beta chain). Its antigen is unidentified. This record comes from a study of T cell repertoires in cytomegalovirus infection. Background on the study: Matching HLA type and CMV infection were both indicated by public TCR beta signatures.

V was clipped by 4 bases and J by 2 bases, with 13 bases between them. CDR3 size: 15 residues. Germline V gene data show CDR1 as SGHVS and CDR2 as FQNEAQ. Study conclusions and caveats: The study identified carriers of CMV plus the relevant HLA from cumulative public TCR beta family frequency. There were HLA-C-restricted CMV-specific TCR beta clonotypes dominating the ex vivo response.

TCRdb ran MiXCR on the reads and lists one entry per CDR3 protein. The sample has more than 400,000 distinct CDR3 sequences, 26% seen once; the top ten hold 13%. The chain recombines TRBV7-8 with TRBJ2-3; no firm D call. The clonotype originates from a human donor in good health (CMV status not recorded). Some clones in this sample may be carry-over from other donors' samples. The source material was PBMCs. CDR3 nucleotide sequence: TGTGCCAGCAGCTCATCTCCGCGCCCCACAGATACGCAGTATTTT. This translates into CASSSSPRPTDTQYF.